This T cell receptor (beta chain) appears in the sequencing data of a study of response to subunit inactivated influenza vaccine. Findings and limits, study-wide: Authors suggested few new T cells are recruited by each seasonal influenza vaccination.

TCRdb processed the RT-PCR reads anew with MiXCR; each CDR3 protein has one entry. The table has about 650,000 distinct CDR3 sequences, around 14% seen once. As concerns this clonotype: Its antigen remains unknown.

CDR3 length equals 15 residues. V lost 0 bases and J lost 1, with 9 bases in between. Germline assignment: CDR1 MNHEY and CDR2 SMNVEV (reference sequence). This receptor was identified in a man aged 45-60 years who received an inactivated influenza vaccine. Sequencing used PBMCs from blood, obtained 11 to 12 days after vaccination. The J gene is TRBJ1-1, the V gene TRBV27; a weak D match, TRBD1 (5 bases). The CDR3 loop reads CASSLSWGRNTEAFF. CDR3 nucleotides: TGTGCCAGCAGTTTATCGTGGGGCAGGAACACTGAAGCTTTCTTT.